These 8 T cell receptor beta chains were all obtained from the same sample, sequenced in a study of graft-versus-host responses after intestinal transplantation. Profiling relied on immunoSEQ multiplex PCR, and the TCRdb table lists in-frame clones only, not all of them. Seen here are around 120,000 clones, 75% to 95% observed once, and the top ten hold 0.15% to 0.2%. These receptors are not linked to any known antigen. The sample here was unstimulated CD4+ T cells sorted from spleen or lymph node cells, taken before intestinal transplant. Receptors were obtained from a human donor who received an intestinal transplant.

The chain is built from TRBV7-6 and TRBJ1-5; D is ambiguous. Trimming shortened V by 0 bases and J by 0 bases, and 15 bases separated the two germline ends. The CDR3 is 18 amino acids. The germline CDR1 and CDR2 sequences are SGHVS and FNYEAQ. The CDR3 loop is CASSLARADLNSNQPQHF. CDR3 nucleotides: TGTGCCAGCAGCTTAGCGCGGGCAGACCTTAATAGCAATCAGCCCCAGCATTTT. Looking up the rest from reference TRBV7-6 and TRBJ1-5 gives the full variable domain: GAGVSQSPRYKVTKRGQDVALRCDPISGHVSLYWYRQALGQGPEFLTYFNYEAQQDKSGLPNDRFSAERPEGSISTLTIQRTEQRDSAMYRCASSLARADLNSNQPQHFGDGTRLSIL.

The genes are TRBV6-5 and TRBJ1-5; D may be TRBD1 (5 bases). Trimming pared 6 bases from V and 7 bases from J, leaving 13 bases between. Germline-derived CDR1 and CDR2 are MNHEY and SVGAGI. CDR3 length equals 13 residues. The CDR3, as DNA: TGTGCCAGCAGGCCAGGGCGCGGACAGCCCCAGCATTTT. Its translation: CASRPGRGQPQHF.

This clone was seen a few times. V and J are TRBV11-3 and TRBJ1-2, with TRBD1 matching over 7 bases. The CDR3 is made up of 15 amino acids. J gave up 5 bases and V 0 bases, and 6 bases lay outside the gene matches. Germline CDR1 is SGHNT and CDR2 is YENEEA. Here the CDR3 reads CASSLERDRLYGYTF. The CDR3, as DNA: TGTGCCAGCAGCTTAGAAAGGGACAGACTTTATGGCTACACCTTC.

This chain uses TRBV6-1 with TRBJ1-1; D is undetermined. This CDR3 region has 15 residues. With 4 bases removed from V and 0 bases from J, the gap between germline ends came to 12 bases. Germline CDR1 and CDR2: MNHNS and SASEGT. CDR3 nucleotide sequence: TGTGCCAGCAGTGCGCGGGGTGCGATGAACACTGAAGCTTTCTTT. Translation: CASSARGAMNTEAFF.

This clone was detected once. The genes are TRBV2 and TRBJ2-1; 7 bases map to TRBD2. The V gene's germline CDR1 is SNHLY and CDR2 FYNNEI. The trim removed 8 bases at V and 6 bases at J, leaving 10 bases unmatched. This CDR3 has 14 residues. In DNA form, the CDR3 reads TGTGCCAGCCGGCGGCTAGCGGAGTCCAATGAGCAGTTCTTC. Amino acids: CASRRLAESNEQFF.

The chain combines TRBV6-1 with TRBJ1-2, with 8 bases lining up with TRBD1. V dropped 5 bases and J dropped 3; count of bases not matched to a gene: 8. Germline CDR1 is MNHNS and CDR2 is SASEGT. The CDR3 sequence is 15 residues long. The CDR3 DNA follows: TGTGCCAGCAGTTCCCGACAGGGGTACGACTATGGCTACACCTTC. Translating gives CASSSRQGYDYGYTF.

DNA of the CDR3: TGTGCCAGCAGGGCTGGACTAGCGGGGGGCATCGCAGATACGCAGTATTTT. Protein sequence: CASRAGLAGGIADTQYF. The rearrangement uses TRBV2 and TRBJ2-3; 14 nucleotides align to TRBD2. Germline V gene sequence: CDR1 SNHLY, CDR2 FYNNEI. V shed 6 bases, J shed 4 bases, and the junction held 9 bases outside the gene matches. This CDR3 comprises 17 residues.

The V gene is TRBV19, the J gene TRBJ1-1; possibly TRBD1 for D (5 bases). Germline loops: CDR1 LNHDA, CDR2 SQIVND (reference sequence). The V and J ends lost 6 bases and 2 bases respectively, with 13 bases between them. The CDR3 consists of 14 residues. Here the CDR3 DNA reads TGTGCCAGTAGCAACCCGGGGGTAAACACTGAAGCTTTCTTT. Amino acids: CASSNPGVNTEAFF.